Following are 21 T cell receptor beta chains from one sample sequenced in a study of blood T cell repertoires in COVID-19. Profiling relied on immunoSEQ multiplex PCR, and the TCRdb table lists in-frame clones only, not all of them. The table has under 250,000 clones, roughly four fifths seen once. Specimen: peripheral blood. The receptors were sampled from a man aged 50 to 59 with active or convalescent COVID-19.

V usage is TRBV25-1 and J usage is TRBJ2-7; possibly TRBD2 for D (7 bases). The CDR3 runs to 14 residues. CDR1 and CDR2 from the germline V gene are MGHDK and SYGVNS. Trimming removed 3 bases at V and 0 bases at J, with 9 bases between. In nucleotides, the CDR3 is TGTGCCAGCAGTGACGGGGGGCCCTCCTACGAGCAGTACTTC. This translates into CASSDGGPSYEQYF.

The chain carries TRBV5-1 and TRBJ1-2; no definite D call. This CDR3 comprises 14 residues. The germline V gene encodes CDR1 SGHRS and CDR2 YFSETQ. Trimming shortened V by 2 bases and J by 8 bases, and 16 bases separated the two germline ends. CDR3 in amino acids: CASSFEPRGEGYTF. The CDR3 nucleotides are TGCGCCAGCAGCTTCGAGCCCCGCGGGGAGGGCTACACCTTC.

The chain employs TRBV24-1 and TRBJ1-5; a possible D gene is TRBD1 (6 bases). From germline, CDR1 is KGHDR and CDR2 SFDVKD. Between the trimmed V and J ends, which lost 3 bases and 11 bases, there was a span of 7 bases. The length of the CDR3 is 11 residues. The CDR3 is CATSDNRAQHF. CDR3 sequence (DNA): TGTGCCACCAGTGATAACAGGGCCCAGCATTTT.

This clone was counted a few times. V is TRBV28 and J is TRBJ2-5; 9 nucleotides line up with TRBD2. The V gene end was trimmed by 5 bases and the J gene end by 5 bases; junction bases not matched to a gene: 6. This CDR3 is 14 amino acids long. CDR1 is MDHEN and CDR2 is SYDVKM in the germline V gene. CDR3 protein: CASSRSGGSETQYF. CDR3 coding DNA: TGTGCCAGCAGTCGAAGCGGGGGGTCGGAGACCCAGTACTTC.

V and J are TRBV9 and TRBJ2-1; 11 bases are a match to TRBD2. Germline assignment: CDR1 SGDLS and CDR2 YYNGEE. This CDR3 spans 16 amino acids. The ends lost 3 bases at V and 6 bases at J; junction bases unmatched: 8. The CDR3 loop reads CASSAAGTSGVNEQFF. CDR3 nucleotides: TGTGCCAGCAGCGCTGCCGGGACTAGCGGAGTCAATGAGCAGTTCTTC.

The V gene is TRBV7-3, the J gene TRBJ2-3; 7 bases line up with TRBD1. The V gene end was trimmed by 4 bases and the J gene end by 1 base; junction bases not matched to a gene: 2. The germline CDR1 and CDR2 sequences are SGHTA and FQGTGA. The CDR3 consists of 14 residues. CDR3 residues: CASSSGQRTDTQYF. DNA of the CDR3: TGTGCCAGCAGCTCGGGACAGCGCACAGATACGCAGTATTTT.

The rearrangement links TRBV16 to TRBJ1-6; D call uncertain. This CDR3 spans 13 amino acids. V dropped 4 bases and J dropped 7 bases, with 8 bases sitting between them. Germline assignment: CDR1 KGHSY and CDR2 FQNENV. CDR3: CASSPGRNSPLHF. The DNA for the CDR3 is TGTGCCAGCAGCCCCGGGAGGAATTCACCCCTCCACTTT.

About this clone itself: It may be a read error: a sequence one base away is much more abundant. The V and J genes are TRBV7-2 and TRBJ1-1; D is uncertain. The CDR3 runs to 13 residues. V gave up 1 base and J gave up 1 base, with 4 bases separating them. Germline loops: CDR1 SGHTA, CDR2 FQGNSA. The CDR3 reads CASSLGRNTEAFF. Written as DNA, the CDR3 is TGTGCCAGCAGCTTAGGCAGGAACACTGAAGCTTTCTTT.

This chain joins TRBV18 and TRBJ2-4, with 9 bases fitting TRBD1. The CDR3 spans 14 residues. CDR1 and CDR2 from the germline V gene are KGHSH and LQKENI. V was pared by 3 bases and J by 6 bases, with 3 bases of the junction left unmatched. The DNA for the CDR3 is TGTGCCAGCTCACCGCGACAGGGGGGAAACATTCAGTACTTC. As protein: CASSPRQGGNIQYF.

The CDR3 loop reads CASSAQGENQPQHF. As DNA, the CDR3 is TGTGCCAGCAGCGCTCAGGGGGAGAATCAGCCCCAGCATTTT. The chain joins TRBV9 to TRBJ1-5, with 7 bases fitting TRBD1. The CDR3 spans 14 residues. Germline V lookup: CDR1 SGDLS, CDR2 YYNGEE. V lost 3 bases, J lost 4 bases, and 4 bases stayed unmatched. The full variable domain, its missing parts supplied by reference TRBV9 and TRBJ1-5, is DSGVTQTPKHLITATGQRVTLRCSPRSGDLSVYWYQQSLDQGLQFLIQYYNGEERAKGNILERFSAQQFPDLHSELNLSSLELGDSALYFCASSAQGENQPQHFGDGTRLSIL.

This chain links TRBV3-1 (or the pseudogene TRBV3-2) with TRBJ2-3; TRBD1 agrees at 7 bases. The CDR3 contains 16 residues. Losses at the gene ends were 1 base for V and 2 bases for J; bases not matched to a gene: 6. CDR1 and CDR2 (germline): LGHDT, YNNKEL (reference sequence). For the CDR3, the DNA is TGTGCCAGCAGCCAAGTTAGGGACAGTTACACAGATACGCAGTATTTT. Translating it yields CASSQVRDSYTDTQYF.

This chain uses TRBV27 with TRBJ2-7; 10 bases fit TRBD1. Germline V gene lookup returns CDR1 MNHEY and CDR2 SMNVEV (reference sequence). With 3 bases clipped from V and 4 bases from J, the junction kept 6 bases outside the gene matches. This CDR3 is built from 15 residues. CDR3: CASSLGQGRKYEQYF. CDR3 bases: TGTGCCAGCAGTTTGGGACAGGGGAGAAAGTACGAGCAGTACTTC.

The CDR3 spells CASSLVRTGAGEQYF. For the CDR3, the DNA is TGTGCCAGCAGCTTAGTACGAACAGGGGCCGGCGAGCAGTACTTC. The chain uses TRBV11-2 and TRBJ2-7; TRBD1 agrees at 7 bases. With 1 base clipped from V and 6 bases from J, the junction kept 9 bases outside the gene matches. The CDR3 runs to 15 residues. CDR1 SGHAT and CDR2 FQNNGV come from the germline V gene.

This chain connects TRBV30 to TRBJ1-1; no definite D call. The CDR3 is 14 residues long. Trimming removed 3 bases from V and 0 bases from J, with 11 bases in between. Germline V gene sequence: CDR1 GTSNPN, CDR2 SVGIG (reference sequence). CDR3 sequence (DNA): TGTGCCTGGAGGGCGGGGAACCTGAACACTGAAGCTTTCTTT. Its translation: CAWRAGNLNTEAFF.

This CDR3 reads CASSLSGGTEAFF. The CDR3 DNA is TGTGCCAGCAGCTTGAGTGGCGGCACTGAAGCTTTCTTT. This sequence joins TRBV7-9 and TRBJ1-1; D gene uncertain. CDR1 SEHNR and CDR2 FQNEAQ come from the germline V gene (reference sequence). The CDR3 consists of 13 residues. Trimming cost V 3 bases and J 4 bases, with 9 bases left between them.

V usage is TRBV18 and J usage is TRBJ2-7, with TRBD1 matching over 9 bases. The CDR3 is 15 residues long. Per germline, CDR1 KGHSH and CDR2 LQKENI. J was trimmed by 5 bases and V by 6 bases; bases with no gene match: 11. The CDR3 sequence is CASSRDRGASDEQYF. The CDR3 nucleotides are TGTGCCAGCTCCCGCGACAGGGGGGCGTCGGACGAGCAGTACTTC.

This sequence joins TRBV18 and TRBJ1-2, with 9 bases lining up with TRBD1. The CDR3 covers 14 residues. V shed 2 bases and J 7 bases; nucleotides not matched to a gene: 5. CDR1 is KGHSH and CDR2 is LQKENI in the germline V gene. The CDR3 reads CASSPGQGTSGYTF. CDR3 coding DNA: TGTGCCAGCTCACCAGGACAGGGGACTTCTGGCTACACCTTC.

This clone was counted between two and nine times. V gene TRBV14 combines with J gene TRBJ1-1; 9 bases are shared with TRBD1. CDR1 is SGHDN and CDR2 is FVKESK in the germline V gene. The CDR3 runs to 14 residues. Trimming took 4 bases from V and 3 from J; bases not matched to a gene: 3. CDR3 residues: CASSLGQGYTEAFF. As DNA, the CDR3 is TGTGCCAGCAGCCTGGGACAGGGATACACTGAAGCTTTCTTT.

The gene calls are TRBV27 and TRBJ1-1; TRBD1 aligns across 7 bases. V lost 6 bases, J lost 5 bases, and 9 bases stayed unmatched. Looked up from germline, CDR1 is MNHEY and CDR2 is SMNVEV (reference sequence). The CDR3 consists of 14 residues. The CDR3 DNA follows: TGTGCCAGCAGCTTGCGGAGGGGGCAAACTGAAGCTTTCTTT. It is translated as CASSLRRGQTEAFF.

This chain connects TRBV19 to TRBJ1-2, with D perhaps TRBD1 (5 bases). This CDR3 has 14 residues. V lost 5 bases and J 8 bases, leaving 18 bases between the germline ends. From germline, CDR1 is LNHDA and CDR2 SQIVND (reference sequence). This chain's CDR3 is CASSLSGTLAGYTF. CDR3 nucleotides: TGTGCCAGTAGTCTCTCCGGGACTCTCGCCGGCTACACCTTC.

This chain links TRBV27 with TRBJ1-5; tentative D call: TRBD1 (5 bases). Trimming pared 3 bases from V and 7 bases from J, leaving 10 bases between. The CDR3 runs to 13 residues. The germline gives CDR1 MNHEY, CDR2 SMNVEV (reference sequence). CDR3 amino acids: CASSFGQGQPQHF. The CDR3 nucleotides are TGTGCCAGCAGTTTTGGTCAGGGACAGCCCCAGCATTTT.